These 22 T cell receptor beta chains were sequenced from one sample in a study of shared clonotypes between healthy human individuals (dated by TCRdb to between 2020 and 2021). Library construction relied on the immunoSEQ multiplex PCR assay. What TCRdb holds here is the immuneACCESS table cut down to in-frame rearrangements. Part of the clones is not present; checked against another copy, under half of the missing clones reflect an unresolved V gene, and the others are unexplained. Counted in this sample were around 1.4 million clones; about 98.5% of them appeared once. About 0.4% of the sample is in the top ten clones. The sample comprised naive CD4+ T cells sorted from blood. The meaning of the sample's cell subset or site label: CD45RA+ positively selected. The origin of the receptors is a man aged 30 to 39 in good health.

This chain joins TRBV9 and TRBJ2-3; D not resolved. The CDR3 consists of 12 residues. Trimming shortened V by 3 bases and J by 7 bases, and 9 bases separated the two germline ends. Germline V CDR1 and CDR2: SGDLS, YYNGEE. CDR3 nucleotides: TGTGCCAGCAGCGGTAGGTGGAATACGCAGTATTTT. Residues: CASSGRWNTQYF.

This clone was picked up one time. This chain's CDR3 is CASSPRVLGPEQYF. CDR3 nucleotide sequence: TGTGCCAGCAGTCCCCGCGTACTTGGGCCCGAGCAGTACTTC. The chain uses TRBV28 and TRBJ2-7; the D is unclear. Trimming stripped 5 bases from V and 6 bases from J, with 17 bases between. CDR1 and CDR2 (germline): MDHEN, SYDVKM. The CDR3 is 14 amino acids.

This clone was counted once. This chain links TRBV5-4 with TRBJ1-2; D possibly corresponds to TRBD1 (5 bases). The CDR3 runs to 13 residues. Trimming cost V 3 bases and J 6 bases, with 12 bases left between them. Germline V lookup: CDR1 SGHNT, CDR2 YYREEE (reference sequence). The CDR3 is CASSYDSGDGYTF. The CDR3 DNA is TGTGCCAGCAGCTACGACAGCGGGGATGGCTACACCTTC.

In DNA, the CDR3 is TGCGCCAGCAGCCGAGGGGGCGCGGGTGAGACCCAGTACTTC. It encodes CASSRGGAGETQYF. The chain couples TRBV5-1 to TRBJ2-5; 7 bases are shared with TRBD1. Germline V gene sequence: CDR1 SGHRS, CDR2 YFSETQ. This CDR3 region has 14 residues. V lost 4 bases, J lost 5 bases, and 8 bases stayed unmatched.

This rearrangement joins TRBV18 to TRBJ2-2; TRBD2 agrees at 10 bases. Trimming removed 4 bases from V and 6 bases from J; junction bases left unmatched: 8. Germline V CDR1 and CDR2: KGHSH, LQKENI. The CDR3 contains 16 residues. CDR3 coding DNA: TGTGCCAGCTCACGGGGATCTAGCGGGAGTTCCGGGGAGCTGTTTTTT. Protein sequence: CASSRGSSGSSGELFF.

The rearrangement links TRBV5-5 to TRBJ2-7; 9 bases line up with TRBD1. Germline V CDR1 and CDR2: SGHKS, YYEKEE (reference sequence). This CDR3 spans 15 amino acids. V lost 3 bases and J lost 3; bases outside the gene matches: 7. CDR3 amino acids: CASSSPGQGYYEQYF. The CDR3 DNA reads as TGTGCCAGCAGCTCGCCGGGACAGGGATACTACGAGCAGTACTTC.

This clone was detected once. This CDR3 reads CASSQSWTAQETQYF. As DNA, the CDR3 is TGTGCCAGCTCACAGTCGTGGACAGCCCAAGAGACCCAGTACTTC. The genes are TRBV18 and TRBJ2-5; D possibly corresponds to TRBD1 (6 bases). Trimming stripped 4 bases from V and 1 base from J, with 13 bases between. This CDR3 has 15 amino acids. Germline CDR1 and CDR2: KGHSH and LQKENI.

The chain employs TRBV18 and TRBJ2-7, with TRBD1 identical over 7 bases. The CDR3 runs to 15 residues. Germline V gives CDR1 KGHSH, CDR2 LQKENI. The ends lost 3 bases at V and 0 bases at J; junction bases unmatched: 5. For the CDR3, the DNA is TGTGCCAGCTCACCCCAACAGGGGAGCTCCTACGAGCAGTACTTC. It specifies CASSPQQGSSYEQYF. The full variable domain, with the rest looked up from reference TRBV18 and TRBJ2-7, is NAGVMQNPRHLVRRRGQEARLRCSPMKGHSHVYWYRQLPEEGLKFMVYLQKENIIDESGMPKERFSAEFPKEGPSILRIQQVVRGDSAAYFCASSPQQGSSYEQYFGPGTRLTVT.

J is TRBJ1-5 and V is TRBV27, with D possibly TRBD1 on 5 matching bases. Trimming left V 6 bases short and J 0 bases short, with 12 bases between. CDR1 and CDR2 from the germline V gene are MNHEY and SMNVEV (reference sequence). CDR3 length: 15 amino acids. DNA of the CDR3: TGTGCCAGCAGAACGGGACTCAATAGCAATCAGCCCCAGCATTTT. It yields the protein CASRTGLNSNQPQHF.

The chain has TRBV20-1 and TRBJ2-1; D possibly matches TRBD1 or TRBD2 (5 bases each). Trimming left V 3 bases short and J 9 bases short, with 9 bases between. The CDR3 loop spans 11 amino acids. CDR1 and CDR2 from the germline V gene are DFQATT and SNEGSKA (reference sequence). The CDR3 here is CSASFGTEQFF. In DNA, the CDR3 is TGCAGTGCTAGCTTCGGGACTGAGCAGTTCTTC.

The chain recombines TRBV11-2 with TRBJ1-3, with 8 bases fitting TRBD1. This CDR3 has 16 amino acids. The germline CDR1 and CDR2 sequences are SGHAT and FQNNGV. V lost 5 bases, J lost 1 base, and 7 bases stayed unmatched. This CDR3 is CASSRWTGRSGNTIYF. DNA for the CDR3: TGTGCCAGCAGCCGTTGGACAGGGAGGTCTGGAAACACCATATATTTT.

The genes are TRBV5-1 and TRBJ1-1; TRBD1 agrees at 7 bases. Germline assignment: CDR1 SGHRS and CDR2 YFSETQ. Trimming took 0 bases from V and 10 from J; bases not matched to a gene: 6. This CDR3 spans 13 amino acids. The CDR3 loop reads CASSLAQGDVAFF. DNA of the CDR3: TGCGCCAGCAGCTTGGCTCAGGGGGATGTAGCTTTCTTT.

V gene TRBV18 combines with J gene TRBJ2-7; 7 nucleotides line up with TRBD2. Germline CDR1 KGHSH, CDR2 LQKENI. CDR3 size: 13 residues. The trim removed 3 bases at V and 2 bases at J, leaving 1 base unmatched. CDR3 in DNA: TGTGCCAGCTCACCCCGGGAGGCCTACGAGCAGTACTTC. The encoded protein is CASSPREAYEQYF.

The chain uses TRBV11-3 and TRBJ2-3; D gene uncertain. The CDR3 consists of 15 residues. Trimming took 0 bases from V and 2 from J, leaving 9 bases between them. Germline loops: CDR1 SGHNT, CDR2 YENEEA. The CDR3 protein is CASSLDRHFTDTQYF. The CDR3 DNA is TGTGCCAGCAGCTTAGATCGACACTTCACAGATACGCAGTATTTT.

This sequence joins TRBV5-1 and TRBJ2-7, with 8 bases aligning to TRBD1. There are 15 residues in the CDR3. Unmatched junction bases numbered 6, after V lost 2 bases and J lost 2 bases. Germline V gene sequence: CDR1 SGHRS, CDR2 YFSETQ. The CDR3 DNA is TGCGCCAGCAGCTTAATCGTGGACAGGGCCTACGAGCAGTACTTC. Residues: CASSLIVDRAYEQYF. Filled out from reference TRBV5-1 and TRBJ2-7, the complete variable domain reads KAGVTQTPRYLIKTRGQQVTLSCSPISGHRSVSWYQQTPGQGLQFLFEYFSETQRNKGNFPGRFSGRQFSNSRSEMNVSTLELGDSALYLCASSLIVDRAYEQYFGPGTRLTVT.

The genes are TRBV5-4 and TRBJ2-1, with 16 bases identical to TRBD2. The germline gives CDR1 SGHNT, CDR2 YYREEE (reference sequence). Trimming removed 6 bases from V and 1 base from J; junction bases left unmatched: 7. This CDR3 comprises 18 residues. The CDR3: CASTLGLAGGLSYNEQFF. DNA of the CDR3: TGTGCCAGCACCCTGGGACTAGCGGGAGGGCTGTCCTACAATGAGCAGTTCTTC.

CDR3 sequence: CASSPGREQYF. CDR3 DNA sequence: TGTGCCAGCAGCCCAGGGAGGGAGCAGTACTTC. The chain is built from TRBV11-2 and TRBJ2-7, with a tentative D call TRBD2 (6 bases). The CDR3 covers 11 residues. CDR1 SGHAT and CDR2 FQNNGV come from the germline V gene. V was pared by 5 bases and J by 7 bases, with 9 bases between. The full variable domain, rest sourced from reference TRBV11-2 and TRBJ2-7, is EAGVAQSPRYKIIEKRQSVAFWCNPISGHATLYWYQQILGQGPKLLIQFQNNGVVDDSQLPKDRFSAERLKGVDSTLKIQPAKLEDSAVYLCASSPGREQYFGPGTRLTVT.

This sequence joins TRBV15 and TRBJ2-7; D unclear. The CDR3 has 14 residues. Per the germline V gene, CDR1 is LNHNV and CDR2 is YYDKDF (reference sequence). Deletions cut 0 bases from V and 3 bases from J, with 9 bases between. CDR3: CATSRDPPGYEQYF. Written as DNA, the CDR3 is TGTGCCACCAGCAGAGATCCACCTGGCTACGAGCAGTACTTC.

The chain uses TRBV28 and TRBJ2-7, with a weak D call TRBD2 (5 bases). Germline CDR1 MDHEN, CDR2 SYDVKM. The CDR3 loop spans 16 amino acids. Trimming removed 1 base at V and 0 bases at J, with 13 bases between. The DNA for the CDR3 is TGTGCCAGCAGTTTATTCATACGGGAACGCTCCTACGAGCAGTACTTC. Translation gives CASSLFIRERSYEQYF.

The genes are TRBV30 and TRBJ2-1; a possible D gene is TRBD2 (6 bases). The V end lost 5 bases, the J end lost 0 bases, and 8 bases lay between the germline ends. Looked up from germline, CDR1 is GTSNPN and CDR2 is SVGIG (reference sequence). The CDR3 sequence is 13 residues long. In nucleotides, the CDR3 is TGTGCCTGGTCAGCGGGCTCCTACAATGAGCAGTTCTTC. Amino acids: CAWSAGSYNEQFF. The variable domain in full, with the rest retrieved from reference TRBV30 and TRBJ2-1, is SQTIHQWPATLVQPVGSPLSLECTVEGTSNPNLYWYRQAAGRGLQLLFYSVGIGQISSEVPQNLSASRPQDRQFILSSKKLLLSDSGFYLCAWSAGSYNEQFFGPGTRLTVL.

The chain carries TRBV29-1 and TRBJ2-3; 7 bases match TRBD2. After removal of 8 bases from V and 7 bases from J, the junction contained 12 bases not matched to a gene. Looked up from germline, CDR1 is SQVTM and CDR2 is ANQGSEA. This CDR3 is 13 amino acids long. The CDR3 region is CSQRAGDVNTQYF. In DNA form, the CDR3 reads TGCAGCCAGAGGGCGGGAGACGTGAATACGCAGTATTTT.

The V call is TRBV5-4, the J call TRBJ2-3; 8 positions agree with TRBD2. With V trimmed by 6 bases and J by 0 bases, 6 bases remained unmatched. From germline, CDR1 is SGHNT and CDR2 YYREEE (reference sequence). CDR3 length: 15 amino acids. CDR3 in amino acids: CASKVAGTSTDTQYF. In DNA, the CDR3 is TGTGCCAGCAAGGTAGCGGGAACTAGCACAGATACGCAGTATTTT.